The rows below give T cell receptor beta chains drawn from one sample of a study of cytomegalovirus exposure and HLA in healthy donors. TCRdb's table, derived via immunoSEQ multiplex PCR, lists solely in-frame clones and lacks some. The table shows roughly 99,000 clones, with over 60% occurring only once. Sequenced sample: PBMCs. The source of these receptors is a male donor in good health and CMV-seronegative. The CDR3 runs from the conserved cysteine through the conserved F or W. A D gene is named only where the DNA matches it firmly.

v_call	j_call	d_call	cdr3_aa
TRBV27	TRBJ1-1	TRBD1	CASGDRGTNTEAFF
TRBV5-1	TRBJ2-1	TRBD2	CASSLSSGRDNEQFF
TRBV28	TRBJ1-2	-	CASKETLYGYTF
TRBV5-5	TRBJ2-5	-	CASSIRTTYQYQETQYF
TRBV4-1	TRBJ1-4	-	CASSLVGATNEKLFF
TRBV6-1	TRBJ2-1	TRBD2	CASGTGTSGNNEQFF
TRBV2	TRBJ1-4	-	CASLEGVATNEKLFF
TRBV18	TRBJ1-2	-	CASSPDTNYGYTF
TRBV12-2	TRBJ1-2	-	CASRRRGVYGYTF
TRBV30	TRBJ2-3	-	CAWSAGGGRAADTQYF
TRBV19	TRBJ2-5	TRBD2	CASSIRTSGQETQYF
TRBV15	TRBJ2-7	TRBD2	CATSRDGTAGYEQYF
TRBV6-5	TRBJ2-7	TRBD2	CASSFSTSGPSYEQYF
TRBV5-5	TRBJ1-1	-	CASDGGVAEAFF
TRBV7-2	TRBJ2-3	TRBD2	CASSLGLAATDTQYF
TRBV7-2	TRBJ2-7	TRBD1	CASSEYRDSVQYF
TRBV15	TRBJ1-1	-	CATSKAGSMNTEAFF
TRBV7-9	TRBJ2-5	-	CASSLEGGPETQYF
TRBV18	TRBJ1-1	-	CASSPKSLNTEAFF
TRBV30	TRBJ2-5	-	CAWSGGGTQETQYF
TRBV9	TRBJ2-3	-	CASSVVNTDTQYF
TRBV19	TRBJ1-1	-	CASSMRQMNTEAFF
TRBV6-1	-	-	CASRTGEYEQYF
TRBV7-2	-	-	CASGRAGPPNSYEQFF
TRBV4-1	TRBJ2-7	-	CASSQDQGGPYEQYF
TRBV5-1	-	TRBD1	CASSHARGRIEQYF
TRBV18	TRBJ2-5	TRBD2	CASSPSGVQETQYF
TRBV7-9	TRBJ2-5	TRBD2	CSSSLEGGGAQYF
TRBV19	TRBJ2-1	TRBD2	CASSIDRTSGGKNEQFF
TRBV29-1	TRBJ2-7	-	CSVEDSGQQYF
TRBV5-6	TRBJ2-3	-	CASSYVGVRDTQYF
TRBV19	TRBJ1-1	-	CASSLFGNTEAFF
TRBV18	TRBJ2-7	TRBD2	CASSPPLAGLGYEQYF
TRBV7-2	TRBJ2-3	-	CASSLDYLNTDTQYF
TRBV5-8	TRBJ1-2	TRBD1	CASSLEDYGRGLYYGYTF
TRBV5-6	TRBJ2-7	TRBD2	CASSLISGRAQTYEQYF
TRBV4-1	TRBJ2-5	-	CASSQRVGVSPGVETQYF
TRBV6-1	TRBJ2-1	-	CASSDWQGGYNEQFF
TRBV7-7	TRBJ2-1	TRBD1	CASSSGQGNEQFF
TRBV10-3	TRBJ2-1	TRBD2	CAISDQLAGAGNEQFF